Listed below are T cell receptor beta chains from one sample, sequenced in a study of T cell changes during pregnancy in multiple sclerosis. The data were produced by immunoSEQ multiplex PCR, yet TCRdb's version contains in-frame clones alone and is incomplete. Among about 85,000 clones listed, 80% to 95% were seen once. The input for sequencing was peripheral blood, taken in the first trimester of pregnancy. The receptors come from a female donor with multiple sclerosis, enrolled in a pregnancy study. Each CDR3 is given with its conserved first and last residue. D genes are given only for firm matches. Clone size is shown for a subset of rows, as once, few, many or a class of expanded clone.

d_call clone_size j_call v_call cdr3_aa cdr3_nt
NA NA TRBJ2-6 TRBV19 CASSIRWGRESWGSGANVLTF TGTGCCAGTAGTATTCGTTGGGGTAGGGAGAGTTGGGGCTCTGGGGCCAACGTCCTGACTTTC
TRBD1 NA TRBJ1-2 TRBV11-3 CASSSSTGDFYGYTF TGTGCCAGCAGCTCGTCGACAGGGGATTTCTATGGCTACACCTTC
NA NA TRBJ1-2 TRBV7-8 CASSSPPTVGYTF TGTGCCAGCAGCTCGCCCCCGACAGTTGGCTACACCTTC
NA NA TRBJ2-1 TRBV7-6 CASSLPEAAYNEQFF TGTGCCAGCAGCTTACCCGAGGCTGCCTACAATGAGCAGTTCTTC
NA NA TRBJ1-2 TRBV18 CASSPRSRDGGGYTF TGTGCCAGCTCACCACGTTCGAGGGACGGGGGTGGCTACACCTTC
TRBD1 NA TRBJ2-7 TRBV5-1 CASSLEGAGAYEQYF TGCGCCAGCAGCTTGGAGGGGGCTGGAGCCTACGAGCAGTACTTC
NA NA TRBJ2-5 TRBV5-7 CASSLEQGKTQYF TGTGCCAGCAGCTTGGAACAGGGAAAGACCCAGTACTTC
NA NA TRBJ1-2 TRBV10-3 CAISESDRASF TGTGCCATCAGTGAGTCTGACAGAGCCTCCTTC
NA once TRBJ2-1 TRBV5-4 CASSLGGQGITNNEQFF TGTGCCAGCAGCTTGGGGGGTCAGGGGATAACGAACAATGAGCAGTTCTTC
NA NA TRBJ2-5 TRBV7-9 CASSPGDRDLGVETQYF TGTGCCAGCAGCCCGGGGGACCGGGACCTCGGGGTGGAGACCCAGTACTTC
TRBD2 NA TRBJ2-2 TRBV19 CASSMGGRETGELFF TGTGCCAGTAGTATGGGAGGGCGGGAGACCGGGGAGCTGTTTTTT
NA NA TRBJ2-7 TRBV15 CATSREIAEDYEQYF TGTGCCACCAGCAGAGAGATAGCGGAGGACTACGAGCAGTACTTC
TRBD2 NA TRBJ2-3 TRBV28 CASSLGTSLSTDTQYF TGTGCCAGCAGTTTGGGGACTAGCCTCAGTACAGATACGCAGTATTTT
TRBD1 NA TRBJ2-5 TRBV5-4 CASSYPGQGAKTQYF TGTGCCAGCAGCTATCCGGGACAGGGGGCAAAGACCCAGTACTTC
TRBD1 NA TRBJ1-5 TRBV4-1 CASSQTDRGSSNQPQHF TGCGCCAGCAGCCAAACAGACAGGGGAAGTAGCAATCAGCCCCAGCATTTT
TRBD1 NA TRBJ2-1 TRBV5-1 CASSHRLFTGTGEVNEQFF TGCGCCAGCAGCCACCGGCTATTTACCGGGACAGGCGAGGTCAATGAGCAGTTCTTC
NA NA TRBJ2-7 TRBV30 CAWRRRDSYEQYF TGTGCCTGGAGACGGAGGGACTCCTACGAGCAGTACTTC
NA NA TRBJ1-6 TRBV7-9 CASSIDTGSRSPLHF TGTGCCAGCAGCATTGATACAGGGTCGCGGTCACCCCTCCACTTT
NA NA TRBJ1-1 TRBV4-1 CASSQTRNTEAFF TGCGCCAGCAGCCAAACAAGAAACACTGAAGCTTTCTTT